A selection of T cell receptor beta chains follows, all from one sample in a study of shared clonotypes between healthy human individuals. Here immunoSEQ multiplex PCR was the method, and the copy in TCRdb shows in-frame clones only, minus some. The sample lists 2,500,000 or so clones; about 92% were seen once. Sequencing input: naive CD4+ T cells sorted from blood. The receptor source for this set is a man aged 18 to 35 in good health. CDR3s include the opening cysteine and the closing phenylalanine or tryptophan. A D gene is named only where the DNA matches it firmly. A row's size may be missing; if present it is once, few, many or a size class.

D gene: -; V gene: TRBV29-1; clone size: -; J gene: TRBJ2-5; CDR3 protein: CSARDTQWETQYF; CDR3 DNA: TGCAGCGCGCGGGACACCCAGTGGGAGACCCAGTACTTC
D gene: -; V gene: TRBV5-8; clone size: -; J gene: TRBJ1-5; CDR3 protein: CASSPVGRGDQPQHF; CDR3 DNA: TGTGCCAGCAGCCCGGTTGGCAGGGGAGATCAGCCCCAGCATTTT
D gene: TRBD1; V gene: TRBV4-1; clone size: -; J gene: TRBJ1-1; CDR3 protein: CASSQVRAGGWDTEAFF; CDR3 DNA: TGCGCCAGCAGCCAAGTAAGAGCAGGGGGCTGGGACACTGAAGCTTTCTTT
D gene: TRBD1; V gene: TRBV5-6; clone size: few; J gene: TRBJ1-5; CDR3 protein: CASSRLQGATQPQHF; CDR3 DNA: TGTGCCAGCAGCAGACTTCAGGGGGCCACTCAGCCCCAGCATTTT
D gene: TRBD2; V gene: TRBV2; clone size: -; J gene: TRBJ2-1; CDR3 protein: CASGSAGEGQFF; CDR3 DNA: TGTGCCAGCGGGTCGGCGGGGGAAGGGCAGTTCTTC
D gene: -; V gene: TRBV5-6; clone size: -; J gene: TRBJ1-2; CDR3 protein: CASSLEGTDVLYGYTF; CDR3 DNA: TGTGCCAGCAGCTTGGAGGGGACCGATGTTCTTTATGGCTACACCTTC
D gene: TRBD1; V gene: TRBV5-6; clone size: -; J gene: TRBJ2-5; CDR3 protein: CASSPSQDRGRQETQYF; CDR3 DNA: TGTGCCAGCAGCCCGAGTCAGGACAGGGGGCGGCAAGAGACCCAGTACTTC
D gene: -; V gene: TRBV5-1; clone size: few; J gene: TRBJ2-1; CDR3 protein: CASSLERNGNEQFF; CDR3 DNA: TGCGCCAGCAGCTTGGAGAGGAATGGCAATGAGCAGTTCTTC
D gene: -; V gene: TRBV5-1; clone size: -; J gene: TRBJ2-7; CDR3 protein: CASSLAPDTTYEQYF; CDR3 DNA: TGCGCCAGCAGCTTAGCCCCGGACACGACCTACGAGCAGTACTTC
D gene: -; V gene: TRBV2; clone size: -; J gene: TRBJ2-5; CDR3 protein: CASSGGGTQYF; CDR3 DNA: TGTGCCAGCTCTGGGGGGGGCACCCAGTACTTC
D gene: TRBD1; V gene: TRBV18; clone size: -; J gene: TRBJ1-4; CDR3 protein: CASSPQEARGTNEKLFF; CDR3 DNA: TGTGCCAGCTCACCCCAGGAAGCCAGGGGGACTAATGAAAAACTGTTTTTT
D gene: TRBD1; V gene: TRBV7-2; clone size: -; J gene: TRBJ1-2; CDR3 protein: CASSSSGTDSNYGYTF; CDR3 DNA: TGTGCCAGCAGCTCTAGTGGGACAGATTCTAACTATGGCTACACCTTC
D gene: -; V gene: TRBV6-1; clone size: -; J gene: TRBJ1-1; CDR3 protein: CASSGLRTTEAFF; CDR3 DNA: TGTGCCAGCAGCGGGCTTAGGACCACTGAAGCTTTCTTT